These 8 T cell receptor beta chains were sequenced from one sample in a study of T cells in localized non-small cell lung cancer. Sequencing used immunoSEQ multiplex PCR; TCRdb keeps in-frame clones, though not all of them. The sample consists of under 55,000 clones, over 75% of them appearing once. Sequenced here: PBMCs, sampled before any cancer treatment. The receptor set was obtained from a woman between 40 and 69 years old with stage II lung adenocarcinoma.

For this clone: The sample holds other DNA sequences that translate to the same CDR3. This chain links TRBV5-1 with TRBJ1-1; 9 bases fit TRBD1. The germline V gene has CDR1 SGHRS and CDR2 YFSETQ. V shed 1 base and J 3 bases; nucleotides not matched to a gene: 10. This CDR3 comprises 17 residues. DNA of the CDR3: TGCGCCAGCAGCTTGACTGGGACAGGGCTAGGGGACACTGAAGCTTTCTTT. It yields the protein CASSLTGTGLGDTEAFF.

The V call is TRBV9, the J call TRBJ2-3, with D possibly being TRBD2 (5 bases). Trimming shortened V by 0 bases and J by 0 bases, and 17 bases separated the two germline ends. This CDR3 comprises 18 residues. In germline, CDR1 is SGDLS, CDR2 YYNGEE. The DNA for the CDR3 is TGTGCCAGCAGCGTAGCGGACGGGCGGGTTACTAGCACAGATACGCAGTATTTT. Translation gives CASSVADGRVTSTDTQYF.

This chain joins TRBV5-5 and TRBJ2-1; D gene ambiguous. The V end lost 0 bases, the J end lost 0 bases, and 7 bases lay between the germline ends. This CDR3 is 15 amino acids long. CDR1 SGHKS and CDR2 YYEKEE come from the germline V gene (reference sequence). CDR3 residues: CASSLGAGSYNEQFF. Written as DNA, the CDR3 is TGTGCCAGCAGCTTGGGGGCAGGCTCCTACAATGAGCAGTTCTTC.

The chain carries TRBV27 and TRBJ1-5; maybe TRBD1 (5 bases). Germline V CDR1 and CDR2: MNHEY, SMNVEV (reference sequence). V was clipped by 3 bases and J by 6 bases, with 12 bases between them. The CDR3 covers 14 residues. CDR3 nucleotide sequence: TGTGCCAGCAGTTTCTCAGGGTCAGGTCAGCCCCAGCATTTT. Protein product: CASSFSGSGQPQHF.

As DNA, the CDR3 is TGTGCCAGCAGTGTAGGGGAGACAGGGGTTGGCTACACCTTC. Protein sequence: CASSVGETGVGYTF. The gene calls are TRBV6-1 and TRBJ1-2, with TRBD1 matching over 8 bases. Germline CDR1 and CDR2: MNHNS and SASEGT. With 4 bases clipped from V and 7 bases from J, the junction kept 8 bases outside the gene matches. This CDR3 is 14 amino acids long.

This chain uses TRBV11-3 with TRBJ2-2; no clear D. There are 14 residues in the CDR3. Looked up from germline, CDR1 is SGHNT and CDR2 is YENEEA. The V and J ends lost 5 bases and 1 base respectively, with 8 bases between them. The CDR3 nucleotides are TGTGCCAGCAGCCCTCGACAGAACACCGGGGAGCTGTTTTTT. Translating gives CASSPRQNTGELFF.

V gene TRBV6-1 combines with J gene TRBJ2-7; maybe TRBD2 (5 bases). Trimming stripped 7 bases from V and 7 bases from J, with 17 bases between. Germline lookup yields CDR1 MNHNS and CDR2 SASEGT. The CDR3 sequence is 13 residues long. The CDR3 coding sequence is TGTGCCAGCAATGACGATCGGGGTCAGGAGCAGTACTTC. As protein: CASNDDRGQEQYF.

The rearrangement uses TRBV9 and TRBJ2-7; tentatively, D is TRBD1 (6 bases). Per the germline V gene, CDR1 is SGDLS and CDR2 is YYNGEE. This CDR3 has 14 amino acids. V lost 3 bases and J 5 bases, leaving 15 bases between the germline ends. The CDR3 loop reads CASSARQTGHEQYF. Written as DNA, the CDR3 is TGTGCCAGCAGCGCCCGCCAGACAGGCCACGAGCAGTACTTC.